This T cell receptor (beta chain) derives from a study of PD-1 blockade in mismatch repair-deficient tumors. This clone was detected many times. CDR3 length: 17 residues. Germline CDR1 reads SEHNR; CDR2 reads FQNEAQ (reference sequence). Trimming at V came to 1 base and at J to 3 bases, leaving 5 bases not matched to a gene. Only in-frame clones appear in the TCRdb table, and some are missing; sequencing was by immunoSEQ multiplex PCR. The sample consists of some 70,000 clones, approximately 82% of them appearing once. Sequenced here: peripheral blood, sampled 2 weeks after starting pembrolizumab. This sequence was found in an adult with mismatch repair-deficient cancer. The V call is TRBV7-9, the J call TRBJ2-6, with 8 bases fitting TRBD2. CDR3 loop: CASSLGLAGFGANVLTF. The CDR3 DNA sequence: TGTGCCAGCAGCTTAGGGCTAGCGGGTTTTGGGGCCAACGTCCTGACTTTC. The variable domain in full, with the rest retrieved from reference TRBV7-9 and TRBJ2-6, is DTGVSQNPRHKITKRGQNVTFRCDPISEHNRLYWYRQTLGQGPEFLTYFQNEAQLEKSRLLSDRFSAERPKGSFSTLEIQRTEQGDSAMYLCASSLGLAGFGANVLTFGAGSRLTVL.